The subject of this entry is one T cell receptor beta chain. The antigen is unknown. Treatment given: oral pan-JAK inhibitor, 5-10 mg twice daily. This record belongs to a study of CD8+ T cells in alopecia areata. Study summary: Dosing with tofacitinib proceeded for 6 to 18 months, followed by 6 months off drug.

Germline V gene lookup returns CDR1 SGHRS and CDR2 YFSETQ. V shed 0 bases and J shed 3 bases, with 9 bases lying between them. This CDR3 spans 14 amino acids. Once RNA had been extracted, it was reverse transcribed into cDNA to act as the sequencing template. The method was immunoSEQ multiplex PCR; TCRdb's version includes in-frame clones alone and lacks a portion of them. Here the sample spans around 200,000 clones, 58% being singletons. Overall study results and limits: A great number of expanded lesional clones endured in scalp and blood during tofacitinib. Just one nonresponder means the tie between baseline CD8+ expansion and response stays uncertain.

The receptor was isolated from a human donor with alopecia areata. The specimen was CD8+ T cells sorted from blood, collected at week 24, from a patient treated with tofacitinib. This chain connects TRBV5-1 to TRBJ1-1; no firm D call. CDR3 in amino acids: CASSLGTLDTEAFF. The CDR3 DNA is TGCGCCAGCAGCTTGGGGACTCTGGACACTGAAGCTTTCTTT.